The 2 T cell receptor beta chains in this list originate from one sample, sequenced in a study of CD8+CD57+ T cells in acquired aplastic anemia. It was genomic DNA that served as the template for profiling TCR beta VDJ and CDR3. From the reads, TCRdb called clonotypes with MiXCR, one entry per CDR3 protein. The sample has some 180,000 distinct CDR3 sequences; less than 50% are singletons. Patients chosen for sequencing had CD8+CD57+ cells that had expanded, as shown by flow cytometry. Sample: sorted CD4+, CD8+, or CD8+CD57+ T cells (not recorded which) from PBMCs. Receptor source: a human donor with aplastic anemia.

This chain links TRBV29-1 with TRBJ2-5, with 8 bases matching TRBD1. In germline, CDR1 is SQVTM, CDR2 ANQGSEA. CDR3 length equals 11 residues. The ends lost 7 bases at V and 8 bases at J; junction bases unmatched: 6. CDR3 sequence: CSGEQGVTQYF. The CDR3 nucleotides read TGCAGCGGGGAACAGGGGGTCACCCAGTACTTC.

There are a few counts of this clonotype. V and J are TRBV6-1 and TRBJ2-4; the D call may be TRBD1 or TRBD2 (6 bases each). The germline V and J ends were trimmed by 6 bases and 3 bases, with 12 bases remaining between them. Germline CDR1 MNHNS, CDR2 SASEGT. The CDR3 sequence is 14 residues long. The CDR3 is CASSEGGSKNIQYF. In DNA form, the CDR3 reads TGTGCCAGCAGCGAGGGGGGAAGCAAAAACATTCAGTACTTC.